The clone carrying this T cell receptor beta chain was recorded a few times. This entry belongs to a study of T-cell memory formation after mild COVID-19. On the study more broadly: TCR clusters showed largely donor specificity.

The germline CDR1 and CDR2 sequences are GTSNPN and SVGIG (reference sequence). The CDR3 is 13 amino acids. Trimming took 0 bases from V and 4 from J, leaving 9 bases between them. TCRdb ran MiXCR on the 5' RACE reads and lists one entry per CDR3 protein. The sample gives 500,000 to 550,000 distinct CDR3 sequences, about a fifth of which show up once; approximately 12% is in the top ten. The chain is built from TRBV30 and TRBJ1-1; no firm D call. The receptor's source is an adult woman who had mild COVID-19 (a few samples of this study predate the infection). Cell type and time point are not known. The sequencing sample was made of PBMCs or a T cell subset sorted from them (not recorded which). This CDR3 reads CAWSVRFSTEAFF. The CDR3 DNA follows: TGTGCCTGGAGTGTACGGTTCAGCACTGAAGCTTTCTTT.